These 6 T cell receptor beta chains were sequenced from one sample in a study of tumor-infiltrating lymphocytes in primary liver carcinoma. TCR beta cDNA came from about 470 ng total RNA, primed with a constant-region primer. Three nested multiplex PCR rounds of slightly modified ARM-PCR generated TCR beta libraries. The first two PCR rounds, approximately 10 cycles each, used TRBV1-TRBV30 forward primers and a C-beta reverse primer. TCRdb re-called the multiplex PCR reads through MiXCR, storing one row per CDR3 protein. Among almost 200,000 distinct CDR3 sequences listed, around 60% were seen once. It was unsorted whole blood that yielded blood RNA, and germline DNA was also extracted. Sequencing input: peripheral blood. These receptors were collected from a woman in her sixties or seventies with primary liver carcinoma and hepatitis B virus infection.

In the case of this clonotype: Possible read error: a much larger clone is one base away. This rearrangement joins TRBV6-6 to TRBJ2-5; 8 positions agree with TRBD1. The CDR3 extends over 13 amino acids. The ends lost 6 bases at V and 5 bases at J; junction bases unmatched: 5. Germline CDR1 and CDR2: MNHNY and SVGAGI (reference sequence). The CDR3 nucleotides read TGTGCCAGCAGAATGACAGGGGTCGAGACCCAGTACTTC. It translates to CASRMTGVETQYF.

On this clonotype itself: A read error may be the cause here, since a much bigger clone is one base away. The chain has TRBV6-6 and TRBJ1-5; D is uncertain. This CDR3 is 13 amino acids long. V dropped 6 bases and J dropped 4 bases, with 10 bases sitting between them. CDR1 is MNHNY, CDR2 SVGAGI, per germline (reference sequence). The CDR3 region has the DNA TGTGCCAGCAGATACGGTCGAAATCAGCCCCAGCATTTT. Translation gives CASRYGRNQPQHF.

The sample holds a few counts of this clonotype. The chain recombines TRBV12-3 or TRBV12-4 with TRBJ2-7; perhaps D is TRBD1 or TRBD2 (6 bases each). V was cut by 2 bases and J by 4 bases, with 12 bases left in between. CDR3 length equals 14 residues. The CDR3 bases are TGTGCCAGCAGTTTACTGGGGGGCCAGTACGAGCAGTACTTC. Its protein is CASSLLGGQYEQYF.

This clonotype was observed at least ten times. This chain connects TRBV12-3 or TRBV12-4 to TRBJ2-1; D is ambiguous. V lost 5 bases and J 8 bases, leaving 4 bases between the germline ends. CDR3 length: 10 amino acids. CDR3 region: CASSSHEQFF. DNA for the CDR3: TGTGCCAGCAGTAGCCATGAGCAGTTCTTC.

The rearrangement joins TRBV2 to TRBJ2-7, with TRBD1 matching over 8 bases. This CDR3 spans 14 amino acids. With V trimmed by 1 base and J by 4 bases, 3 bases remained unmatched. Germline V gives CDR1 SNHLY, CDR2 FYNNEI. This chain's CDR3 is CASSEGRGPYEQYF. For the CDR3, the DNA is TGTGCCAGCAGTGAAGGCAGGGGGCCGTACGAGCAGTACTTC.

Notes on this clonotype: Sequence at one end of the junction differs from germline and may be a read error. CDR3 residues: CARSLGGRAANIQYF. The CDR3 nucleotides are TGTGCCAGAAGCTTAGGCGGGAGGGCCGCAAACATTCAGTACTTC. The chain couples TRBV7-9 to TRBJ2-4; 9 positions agree with TRBD2. The germline CDR1 and CDR2 sequences are SEHNR and FQNEAQ (reference sequence). The CDR3 length is 15 residues.